The entry that follows covers one T cell receptor (beta chain) sequence. Isolation of CD8+ and CD4+ T cells was performed negatively, whereas enrichment of TEMRA cells was done by FACS. CDR3 size: 14 residues. Germline V gene sequence: CDR1 KGHDR, CDR2 SFDVKD. V was pared by 3 bases and J by 2 bases, with 8 bases between. The entry originates in a study of CD8 T cells in Susac syndrome. A quantity of roughly 0.5 to 1 ug RNA underwent reverse transcription using random hexamers. Amplification of the TCR beta CDR3 was carried out by immunoSEQ multiplex PCR, which spanned a total of 54 Vbeta and 13 Jbeta segments. TCRdb itself ran the immunoSEQ multiplex PCR reads through MiXCR, one entry per CDR3 protein. The top ten hold 0.41% of the sample, which has some 47,000 distinct CDR3 sequences, 80% to 95% seen once.

The rearrangement uses TRBV24-1 and TRBJ2-3; weak D call: TRBD1 (5 bases). The sequenced sample was CD8+ T cells from PBMCs. The receptor was isolated from a human donor in good health. This CDR3 reads CATSDPDTTDTQYF. The CDR3 bases are TGTGCCACCAGTGATCCGGACACCACAGATACGCAGTATTTT.